This T cell receptor (beta chain) stems from a study of blood T cell repertoires in COVID-19. Study at large: Samples of COVID-19 (acute and convalescent) were obtained from the United States, Italy and Spain. Nucleic acid was either cDNA or gDNA, and it came from T cells, B-cell-depleted T cells, or PBMCs.

Assay used: immunoSEQ multiplex PCR; TCRdb lists only in-frame clones, some missing. Found here are about 220,000 clones, roughly 84% of them singletons; the top ten hold around 3.5%. This receptor was identified in a woman of 80 years or more with acute or convalescent COVID-19. The specimen sequenced was peripheral blood.

In DNA form, the CDR3 reads TGTGCCGCCGGGGGGAATCAGCCCCAGCATTTT. Protein product: CAAGGNQPQHF. This chain joins TRBV28 and TRBJ1-5; possibly TRBD1 for D (5 bases). Per germline, CDR1 MDHEN and CDR2 SYDVKM. The CDR3 covers 11 residues. V lost 11 bases, J lost 4 bases, and 9 bases lay in between. Together with reference TRBV28 and TRBJ1-5, the CDR3 gives the full variable domain: DVKVTQSSRYLVKRTGEKVFLECVQDMDHENMFWYRQDPGLGLRLIYFSYDVKMKEKGDIPEGYSVSREKKERFSLILESASTNQTSMYLCAAGGNQPQHFGDGTRLSIL.